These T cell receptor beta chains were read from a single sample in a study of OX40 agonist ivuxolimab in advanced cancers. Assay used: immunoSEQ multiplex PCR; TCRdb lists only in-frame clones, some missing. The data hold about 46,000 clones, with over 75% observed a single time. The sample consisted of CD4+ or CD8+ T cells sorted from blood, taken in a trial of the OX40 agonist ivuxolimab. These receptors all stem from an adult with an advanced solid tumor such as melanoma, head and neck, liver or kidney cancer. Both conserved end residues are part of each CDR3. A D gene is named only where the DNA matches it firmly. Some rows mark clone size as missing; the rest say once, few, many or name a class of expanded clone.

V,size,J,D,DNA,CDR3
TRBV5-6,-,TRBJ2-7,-,TGTGCCAGCAGCAATTCCATGGAGGACTACGAGCAGTACTTC,CASSNSMEDYEQYF
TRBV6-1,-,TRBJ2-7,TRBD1,TGTGCCAGCAGTGTCGGGACAGGGTTCGAGCAGTACTTC,CASSVGTGFEQYF
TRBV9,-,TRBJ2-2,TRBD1,TGTGCCAGCAGCCTAGGGACAGACCTGTTGAACACCGGGGAGCTGTTTTTT,CASSLGTDLLNTGELFF
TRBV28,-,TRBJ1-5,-,TGTGCCATCTCCGGACCCGGAGGCAATCAGCCCCAGCATTTT,CAISGPGGNQPQHF
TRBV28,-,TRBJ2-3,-,TGTGCCAGCAGTTTTGGGGTCACAGACACAGATACGCAGTATTTT,CASSFGVTDTDTQYF
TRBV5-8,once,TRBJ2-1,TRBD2,TGTGCCAGCAGCTTGGTAGCGGGGGGTTACAATGAGCAGTTCTTC,CASSLVAGGYNEQFF
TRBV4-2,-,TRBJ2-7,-,TGTGCCAGCAGCCAAGACAGGGGCTCGCGATACGAGCAGTACTTC,CASSQDRGSRYEQYF
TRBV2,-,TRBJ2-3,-,TGTGCCAGCACCCCTAGAGAGGGACATAGCACAGATACGCAGTATTTT,CASTPREGHSTDTQYF
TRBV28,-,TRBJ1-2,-,TGTGCCAGCAGTTTCAGGGTGGCCTATGGCTACACCTTC,CASSFRVAYGYTF
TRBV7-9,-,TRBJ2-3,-,TGTGCCAGCAGCTTCGGGACAGATACGCAGTATTTT,CASSFGTDTQYF
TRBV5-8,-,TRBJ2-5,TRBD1,TGTGCCAGCAGCTGGGGACAGGGCACCCGGGAGACCCAGTACTTC,CASSWGQGTRETQYF
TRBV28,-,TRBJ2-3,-,TGTGCCAGCAGCTCGGGCCGGGATACGCAGTATTTT,CASSSGRDTQYF
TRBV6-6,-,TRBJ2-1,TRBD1,TGTGCCAGCTCCCCTAGGGGGCTTAATGAGCAGTTCTTC,CASSPRGLNEQFF
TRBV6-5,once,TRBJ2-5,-,TGTGCCAGCAGTTCCTCCCTAGCTATGGAGACCCAGTACTTC,CASSSSLAMETQYF
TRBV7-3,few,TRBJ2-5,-,TGTGCCAGCAGCTTAATAGGCGGTCAAGAGACCCAGTACTTC,CASSLIGGQETQYF
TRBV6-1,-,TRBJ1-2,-,TGTGCCAGCAGTGAAGCGGAGGGGGGGACCGGTGGCTACACCTTC,CASSEAEGGTGGYTF
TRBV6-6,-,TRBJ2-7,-,TGTGCCAGCAGTGCAGGGACGGAGCAGTACTTC,CASSAGTEQYF
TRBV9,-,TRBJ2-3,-,TGTGCCAGCAGCGTAGAGGGTTCCGGGGGCACAGATACGCAGTATTTT,CASSVEGSGGTDTQYF
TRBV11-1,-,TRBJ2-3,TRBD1,TGTGCCAGCAGCCACCCCGGACAGGCGAACACAGATACGCAGTATTTT,CASSHPGQANTDTQYF
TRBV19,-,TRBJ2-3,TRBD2,TGTGCCAGTAAGGGGGCGGGAGGGAGCGGCGCAGATACGCAGTATTTT,CASKGAGGSGADTQYF
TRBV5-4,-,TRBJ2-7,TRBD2,TGTGCCAGCAGCCGGGACTACGGGGGGTACGAGCAGTACTTC,CASSRDYGGYEQYF
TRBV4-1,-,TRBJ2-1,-,TGCGCCAGCAGCCAAGGAACTGGGGCTTACTACAATGAGCAGTTCTTC,CASSQGTGAYYNEQFF
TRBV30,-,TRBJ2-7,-,TGTGCCTGGAGTATGGGACAATTAACCTACGAGCAGTACTTC,CAWSMGQLTYEQYF
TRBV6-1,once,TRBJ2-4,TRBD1,TGTGCCAGCGGCGTTGCCGGGACAGGGCCAAACATTCAGTACTTC,CASGVAGTGPNIQYF
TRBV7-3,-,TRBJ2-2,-,TGTGCCAGCTCTCTCAGCGTCCCGACCACCGGGGAGCTGTTTTTT,CASSLSVPTTGELFF
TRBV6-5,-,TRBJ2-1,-,TGTGCCAGCAGTTACGCACAGGGCGGTGGGCAGTTCTTC,CASSYAQGGGQFF
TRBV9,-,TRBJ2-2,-,TGTGCCAGCAGCGCAAACACCGGGGAGCTGTTTTTT,CASSANTGELFF
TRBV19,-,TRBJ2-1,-,TGTGCCAGTAGTCCCGGAGGCTCCTACAATGAGCAGTTCTTC,CASSPGGSYNEQFF
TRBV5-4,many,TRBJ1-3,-,TGTGCCAGCAGCGTAGGGACATTCTCTGGAAACACCATATATTTT,CASSVGTFSGNTIYF
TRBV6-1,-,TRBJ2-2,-,TGTGCCAGCAGTGAAGACCCTCCGGCCGCACAGAACACCGGGGAGCTGTTTTTT,CASSEDPPAAQNTGELFF
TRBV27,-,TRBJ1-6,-,TGTGCCAGCAGACCCAGCTCCTATAATTCACCCCTCCACTTT,CASRPSSYNSPLHF
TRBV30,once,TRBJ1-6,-,TGTGCCTGGAGTTCTGACTTTGGTAGAAATTCACCCCTCCACTTT,CAWSSDFGRNSPLHF